The 10 T cell receptor beta chains given below trace back to one sample, sequenced in a study of glioma-infiltrating T cells after dendritic cell vaccination. Profiling relied on immunoSEQ multiplex PCR, and the TCRdb table lists in-frame clones only, not all of them. The table has about 50,000 clones, 89% seen once. Time point specified: after dendritic cell vaccination, including at tumor progression/relapse. The sample in question was blood, obtained after dendritic cell vaccination. The receptors come from a human donor with glioblastoma.

The rearrangement links TRBV7-2 to TRBJ1-1; 11 bases are a match to TRBD1. Germline loops: CDR1 SGHTA, CDR2 FQGNSA. The CDR3 has 15 amino acids. Trimming cost V 4 bases and J 2 bases; bases outside gene matches: 3. CDR3 sequence (DNA): TGTGCCAGCAGCTACGGGACAGGGGGAAACACTGAAGCTTTCTTT. Translation gives CASSYGTGGNTEAFF.

The table lists this clone with a count of one. This sequence joins TRBV5-8 and TRBJ2-3; D is perhaps TRBD1 (5 bases). The germline CDR1 and CDR2 sequences are SGHTS and YDEGEE. The CDR3 runs 17 residues. V gave up 2 bases and J gave up 5 bases, with 21 bases separating them. The CDR3 loop is CASSFPGAYRYRDTQYF. DNA for the CDR3: TGTGCCAGCAGCTTCCCTGGGGCTTACAGGTACAGAGATACGCAGTATTTT.

This chain joins TRBV29-1 and TRBJ1-3, with no clear D. V shed 3 bases and J shed 1 base, with 10 bases lying between them. CDR1 SQVTM and CDR2 ANQGSEA come from the germline V gene. There are 14 residues in the CDR3. The CDR3, as DNA: TGCAGCGTTGAGGCACCTTCATCTGGAAACACCATATATTTT. It specifies CSVEAPSSGNTIYF.

The chain carries TRBV19 and TRBJ1-1; D is perhaps TRBD1 (5 bases). The CDR3 runs 15 residues. V lost 3 bases and J lost 1, with 12 bases in between. The germline gives CDR1 LNHDA, CDR2 SQIVND (reference sequence). The CDR3 DNA is TGTGCCAGTAGTATCTCTCTCGGGGGGAACACTGAAGCTTTCTTT. This translates into CASSISLGGNTEAFF.

This clone was seen a single time. The chain carries TRBV6-5 and TRBJ1-2; weak D call: TRBD1 (5 bases). The CDR3 sequence is 14 residues long. V was trimmed by 5 bases and J by 2 bases, leaving 12 bases between them. Germline-derived CDR1 and CDR2 are MNHEY and SVGAGI. The CDR3 DNA is TGTGCCAGCAGTACCCGACAGAGGAACTATGGCTACACCTTC. This codes for CASSTRQRNYGYTF.

The chain's CDR3 is CASGLGRGPGEQFF. CDR3 DNA sequence: TGTGCTAGTGGTTTGGGCAGGGGGCCTGGTGAGCAGTTCTTC. The gene calls are TRBV12-5 and TRBJ2-1; 8 bases are a match to TRBD1. Unmatched junction bases numbered 5, after V lost 1 base and J lost 9 bases. CDR1 is LGHNT, CDR2 FRNRAP, per germline. This CDR3 region has 14 residues.

The chain couples TRBV11-3 to TRBJ2-3; 7 bases line up with TRBD2. CDR1 is SGHNT and CDR2 is YENEEA in the germline V gene. The J segment lost 8 bases and the V segment lost 6 bases, leaving 5 bases of the junction unmatched. The CDR3 has 12 amino acids. Here the CDR3 reads CASSTPGGTQYF. In DNA, the CDR3 is TGTGCCAGCAGTACACCGGGGGGTACGCAGTATTTT.

J is TRBJ1-1 and V is TRBV4-3, with D unclear. V lost 4 bases and J 4 bases, leaving 7 bases between the germline ends. The CDR3 spans 12 residues. CDR1 LGHNA and CDR2 YSLEER come from the germline V gene. CDR3 amino acids: CASSRGATEAFF. CDR3 nucleotides: TGCGCCAGCAGCCGCGGTGCCACTGAAGCTTTCTTT.

The V gene is TRBV2, the J gene TRBJ2-5; TRBD1 aligns across 12 bases. The DNA end is a closer match to TRBJ2-7, so the J assignment may be wrong. This CDR3 has 14 amino acids. Germline lookup yields CDR1 SNHLY and CDR2 FYNNEI. Written as DNA, the CDR3 is TGTGCCAGTACCCGGGACAGGGGGCCCTACGAGCAGTACTTC. It specifies CASTRDRGPYEQYF.

The gene calls are TRBV28 and TRBJ1-5, with no clear D. The ends were cut back, 3 bases at V and 9 bases at J, with 9 bases in the middle. This CDR3 is built from 12 residues. Germline CDR1 MDHEN, CDR2 SYDVKM. As DNA, the CDR3 is TGTGCCAGCAGTTTGGGCGAGGGGCCCCAGCATTTT. Protein product: CASSLGEGPQHF.